These 17 T cell receptor beta chains were all obtained from the same sample, sequenced in a study of cytomegalovirus exposure and HLA in healthy donors. The PCR ran on 60 Vbeta and 13 Jbeta primers. Libraries were prepared by immunoSEQ multiplex PCR; TCRdb keeps only in-frame clonotypes and omits some of them. Among 180,000 or so clones listed, 8.5% to 10% were seen once. Sequenced input: PBMCs. The receptors were gathered from a woman younger than 45 in good health and CMV-seropositive.

V is TRBV4-1 and J is TRBJ2-7, with 9 bases lining up with TRBD1. V was clipped by 0 bases and J by 5 bases; unmatched bases: 2. CDR1 is MGHRA, CDR2 YSYEKL, per germline. CDR3 length: 14 amino acids. This chain's CDR3 is CASSQEQGADEQYF. DNA for the CDR3: TGCGCCAGCAGCCAAGAACAGGGGGCCGACGAGCAGTACTTC.

This clone occurred a few times. CDR3 loop: CASSLAGLAAYNEQFF. The CDR3 bases are TGCGCCAGCAGCTTGGCAGGACTAGCGGCCTACAATGAGCAGTTCTTC. The chain uses TRBV5-1 and TRBJ2-1, with 10 nucleotides matching TRBD2. Trimming took 0 bases from V and 2 from J; bases not matched to a gene: 2. The CDR3 runs 16 residues. Germline values: CDR1 SGHRS, CDR2 YFSETQ.

This clone was picked up a small number of times. The chain is built from TRBV7-2 and TRBJ1-1; perhaps TRBD1 as D (6 bases). This CDR3 has 14 residues. From germline, CDR1 is SGHTA and CDR2 FQGNSA. V lost 5 bases and J lost 8, with 18 bases in between. CDR3 sequence reads: CASSPLTLRGEAFF. The DNA for the CDR3 is TGTGCCAGCAGCCCACTGACTTTAAGGGGGGAAGCTTTCTTT.

This clone has only a few counts. This chain connects TRBV18 to TRBJ1-5; a weak D match, TRBD1 (5 bases). The CDR3 contains 15 residues. Germline CDR1 KGHSH, CDR2 LQKENI. V lost 2 bases, J lost 5 bases, and 13 bases lay in between. CDR3 loop: CASSPNSGNDQPQHF. In DNA, the CDR3 is TGTGCCAGCTCACCAAACTCAGGGAATGATCAGCCCCAGCATTTT.

This clone was picked up a small number of times. The rearrangement links TRBV13 to TRBJ2-1; 7 positions match TRBD2. With 3 bases clipped from V and 0 bases from J, the junction kept 2 bases outside the gene matches. Germline CDR1 is PRHDT and CDR2 is FYEKMQ (reference sequence). The CDR3 loop spans 15 amino acids. DNA of the CDR3: TGTGCCAGCAGCTTTGGGGACTACTCCTACAATGAGCAGTTCTTC. Protein sequence: CASSFGDYSYNEQFF.

This clone was seen more than once but under ten times. This chain links TRBV4-1 with TRBJ1-2; D remains unclear. CDR3 length: 15 amino acids. Germline CDR1 MGHRA, CDR2 YSYEKL. Trimming took off 3 bases at V and 0 bases at J, with 11 bases between the two ends. CDR3 sequence (DNA): TGCGCCAGCAGCCATCTCGACACAGCTAACTATGGCTACACCTTC. This gives the protein CASSHLDTANYGYTF.

The rearrangement joins TRBV7-2 to TRBJ1-2, with TRBD1 as a possible D gene (5 bases). Per the germline V gene, CDR1 is SGHTA and CDR2 is FQGNSA. The length of the CDR3 is 13 residues. Trimming removed 2 bases at V and 9 bases at J, with 13 bases between. In DNA form, the CDR3 reads TGTGCCAGCAGCTTATCCGGGGGTACTCGCTACACCTTC. It specifies CASSLSGGTRYTF.

This clone was detected only once. The rearrangement links TRBV19 to TRBJ2-1, with 9 nucleotides matching TRBD1. This CDR3 contains 18 residues. J lost 7 bases, V lost 3 bases, and 16 bases had no gene match. In germline, CDR1 is LNHDA, CDR2 SQIVND (reference sequence). The DNA for the CDR3 is TGTGCCAGTAGTATGACGTGGTACGGACAGGGGAGTTCGAATGAGCAGTTCTTC. It translates to CASSMTWYGQGSSNEQFF.

The sample holds a few counts of this clone. The chain carries TRBV5-1 and TRBJ2-7; D is perhaps TRBD2 (5 bases). Germline-derived CDR1 and CDR2 are SGHRS and YFSETQ. Trimming took 6 bases from V and 2 from J, leaving 18 bases between them. This CDR3 is 15 amino acids long. CDR3: CASTDPTKNPYEQYF. The CDR3 coding sequence is TGCGCCAGCACCGACCCGACTAAAAACCCCTACGAGCAGTACTTC.

This clone appeared a few times. The chain combines TRBV15 with TRBJ1-5; D is unresolved. This CDR3 contains 15 residues. CDR1 and CDR2 (germline): LNHNV, YYDKDF (reference sequence). V was pared by 3 bases and J by 0 bases, with 9 bases between. The CDR3 nucleotides read TGTGCCACCAGCAGCGTTACAGTTAGCAATCAGCCCCAGCATTTT. Protein product: CATSSVTVSNQPQHF.

This clone has a handful of counts. The genes are TRBV27 and TRBJ2-5; D remains ambiguous. CDR1 MNHEY and CDR2 SMNVEV come from the germline V gene (reference sequence). V lost 6 bases, J lost 4 bases, and 12 bases lay in between. This CDR3 comprises 13 residues. CDR3 sequence: CASSPIYRETQYF. CDR3 in DNA: TGTGCCAGCAGCCCGATCTACCGAGAGACCCAGTACTTC.

This chain connects TRBV5-5 to TRBJ2-6; D ambiguous. The germline gives CDR1 SGHKS, CDR2 YYEKEE (reference sequence). This CDR3 comprises 14 residues. V was pared by 2 bases and J by 2 bases, with 5 bases between. In DNA, the CDR3 is TGTGCCAGCAGCTTACTACCTGGGGCCAACGTCCTGACTTTC. Translation: CASSLLPGANVLTF.

This clone showed up just a few times. This chain uses TRBV4-2 with TRBJ1-5, with D maybe TRBD1 (5 bases). The CDR3 spans 15 residues. V dropped 1 base and J dropped 5 bases, with 12 bases sitting between them. Germline CDR1 reads LGHNA; CDR2 reads YNFKEQ. CDR3 coding DNA: TGTGCCAGCAGCCAAGGATTGGGGGGGGATCAGCCCCAGCATTTT. Its protein is CASSQGLGGDQPQHF.

V usage is TRBV5-6 and J usage is TRBJ1-1; 9 bases map to TRBD1. The CDR3 spans 15 residues. Looked up from germline, CDR1 is SGHDT and CDR2 is YYEEEE. J gave up 6 bases and V 4 bases, and 10 bases lay outside the gene matches. As DNA, the CDR3 is TGTGCCAGCAGCGGCATGGGACAGGGATTAGCTGAAGCTTTCTTT. This sequence encodes CASSGMGQGLAEAFF.

The rearrangement uses TRBV27 and TRBJ1-5; 8 positions agree with TRBD1. This CDR3 has 15 residues. Germline CDR1 MNHEY, CDR2 SMNVEV (reference sequence). V dropped 3 bases and J dropped 1; count of bases not matched to a gene: 2. The CDR3 DNA follows: TGTGCCAGCAGTTTCGACAGGGGCAGCAATCAGCCCCAGCATTTT. Residues: CASSFDRGSNQPQHF.

The sample holds a few counts of this clone. V usage is TRBV13 and J usage is TRBJ2-5, with D possibly matching TRBD1 (6 bases). Germline V gives CDR1 PRHDT, CDR2 FYEKMQ (reference sequence). V was trimmed by 3 bases and J by 1 base, leaving 12 bases between them. This CDR3 is 15 amino acids long. As DNA, the CDR3 is TGTGCCAGCAGCTTTCTCAGGGGATTCCAAGAGACCCAGTACTTC. The encoded protein is CASSFLRGFQETQYF.

The chain links TRBV5-1 to TRBJ2-7, with TRBD2 identical over 9 bases. The J call may be incorrect, as the DNA end agrees better with TRBJ2-5. Germline CDR1 is SGHRS and CDR2 is YFSETQ. The CDR3 loop spans 15 amino acids. The CDR3 bases are TGCGCCAGCAGCTCCTCGTTAGCGGGAGAGGAGACCCAGTACTTC. Translating it yields CASSSSLAGEETQYF.